The 30 T cell receptor beta chains below all came from one sample that was sequenced in a study of T cell responses to AZD1222 COVID-19 vaccine. Using immunoSEQ multiplex PCR, the repertoire was profiled, and TCRdb retains in-frame clones only, with some absent. The sample contains around 95,000 clones, about 83% of which appear only once. Sequences were derived from peripheral blood, sampled on day 0 of AZD1222 vaccination. The source is an adult in good health.

In this sample, this clone turned up a few times. V and J are TRBV11-2 and TRBJ2-7; D gene unclear. The ends were cut back, 0 bases at V and 12 bases at J, with 15 bases in the middle. The CDR3 contains 13 residues. Looked up from germline, CDR1 is SGHAT and CDR2 is FQNNGV. CDR3 loop: CASSLDSLRMRYF. The DNA of the CDR3 is TGTGCCAGCAGCTTAGACTCCTTGCGAATGCGGTACTTC.

The chain carries TRBV27 and TRBJ1-2; TRBD1 agrees at 11 bases. The CDR3 spans 17 residues. With V trimmed by 6 bases and J by 4 bases, 13 bases remained unmatched. Germline-derived CDR1 and CDR2 are MNHEY and SMNVEV (reference sequence). The CDR3 sequence is CASSEIRTGGASYGYTF. The DNA of the CDR3 is TGTGCCAGCAGCGAAATCCGGACAGGGGGCGCTTCCTATGGCTACACCTTC.

The gene calls are TRBV11-2 and TRBJ1-1; 7 bases agree with TRBD1. After removal of 2 bases from V and 2 bases from J, the junction contained 8 bases not matched to a gene. Germline loops: CDR1 SGHAT, CDR2 FQNNGV. CDR3 length: 16 amino acids. The CDR3 nucleotides are TGTGCCAGCAGCTTATACAGGGGATTAGGTAACACTGAAGCTTTCTTT. It specifies CASSLYRGLGNTEAFF. The whole variable domain, filled in from reference TRBV11-2 and TRBJ1-1, reads EAGVAQSPRYKIIEKRQSVAFWCNPISGHATLYWYQQILGQGPKLLIQFQNNGVVDDSQLPKDRFSAERLKGVDSTLKIQPAKLEDSAVYLCASSLYRGLGNTEAFFGQGTRLTVV.

This rearrangement joins TRBV6-5 to TRBJ2-5, with a possible D match to TRBD2 (6 bases). CDR3 length equals 16 residues. CDR1 is MNHEY, CDR2 SVGAGI, per germline. With 2 bases removed from V and 4 bases from J, the gap between germline ends came to 17 bases. This CDR3 is CASSYGGARGGETQYF. In DNA, the CDR3 is TGTGCCAGCAGTTACGGAGGGGCACGGGGCGGAGAGACCCAGTACTTC.

The chain couples TRBV18 to TRBJ2-7, with D possibly matching TRBD2 (5 bases). Germline V lookup: CDR1 KGHSH, CDR2 LQKENI. The CDR3 totals 12 residues. Trimming removed 3 bases from V and 4 bases from J, with 7 bases in between. The CDR3 coding sequence is TGTGCCAGCTCACCGGGAGAGTACGAGCAGTACTTC. Translated: CASSPGEYEQYF.

CDR3 region: CASSGGPVGTEAFF. DNA of the CDR3: TGTGCCAGCAGCGGGGGACCGGTGGGGACTGAAGCTTTCTTT. The V and J genes are TRBV9 and TRBJ1-1; tentative D call: TRBD1 (5 bases). This CDR3 contains 14 residues. Germline V CDR1 and CDR2: SGDLS, YYNGEE. Trimming cost V 3 bases and J 5 bases, with 14 bases left between them.

The chain carries TRBV7-9 and TRBJ1-1; unclear D gene. CDR3 length: 15 residues. The V gene's germline CDR1 is SEHNR and CDR2 FQNEAQ (reference sequence). V lost 2 bases, J lost 1 base, and 11 bases lay in between. The CDR3 loop reads CASSLPGSGNTEAFF. DNA of the CDR3: TGTGCCAGCAGCTTACCAGGATCTGGGAACACTGAAGCTTTCTTT.

The gene calls are TRBV12-3 or TRBV12-4 and TRBJ2-2, with a tentative D call TRBD2 (5 bases). This CDR3 comprises 13 residues. Trimming took off 7 bases at V and 5 bases at J, with 11 bases between the two ends. The CDR3, as DNA: TGTGCCAGCACTGAGGGCCTGACCGGGGAGCTGTTTTTT. Protein: CASTEGLTGELFF.

A few counts support this clone. The chain is built from TRBV7-9 and TRBJ2-7; D tentatively reads TRBD1 or TRBD2 (5 bases each). The CDR3 length is 15 residues. Germline V gives CDR1 SEHNR, CDR2 FQNEAQ (reference sequence). Between the trimmed V and J ends, which lost 1 base and 2 bases, there was a span of 12 bases. The CDR3 DNA follows: TGTGCCAGCAGCTTAGGGGGGAGCGGTCCCTACGAGCAGTACTTC. As protein: CASSLGGSGPYEQYF.

The chain combines TRBV7-2 with TRBJ1-2; the D gene is possibly TRBD1 (6 bases). Germline loops: CDR1 SGHTA, CDR2 FQGNSA. This CDR3 comprises 14 residues. V shed 5 bases and J shed 5 bases, with 15 bases lying between them. The DNA of the CDR3 is TGTGCCAGCAGCCCAGGGACACTAGGATATGGCTACACCTTC. Amino acid sequence: CASSPGTLGYGYTF.

The chain carries TRBV9 and TRBJ1-3, with D unclear. CDR1 is SGDLS, CDR2 YYNGEE, per germline. CDR3 length: 17 amino acids. The germline V and J ends were trimmed by 0 bases and 4 bases, with 17 bases remaining between them. CDR3 DNA sequence: TGTGCCAGCAGCGTAGGTCAACAGCATACCGCGGGAAACACCATATATTTT. Its translation: CASSVGQQHTAGNTIYF.

This clone was observed a single time. This rearrangement joins TRBV5-5 to TRBJ1-2; D is possibly TRBD1 (5 bases). V lost 5 bases, J lost 8 bases, and 22 bases lay in between. CDR1 and CDR2 (germline): SGHKS, YYEKEE (reference sequence). The CDR3 covers 15 residues. CDR3 sequence (DNA): TGTGCCAGCAGTCAATCAAGGGGAGTTTCTCTGGGCTACACCTTC. It encodes CASSQSRGVSLGYTF.

This clone has a handful of counts. The chain couples TRBV5-1 to TRBJ2-3; 13 bases line up with TRBD2. The V and J ends lost 3 bases and 4 bases, in that order; junction bases with no gene match: 2. Germline-derived CDR1 and CDR2 are SGHRS and YFSETQ. The CDR3 extends over 15 amino acids. The CDR3: CASSWTSGRADTQYF. CDR3 DNA: TGCGCCAGCAGCTGGACTAGCGGGAGAGCAGATACGCAGTATTTT.

The V gene is TRBV6-4, the J gene TRBJ1-1, with D hard to call. The CDR3 is 13 residues long. V was clipped by 5 bases and J by 5 bases, with 12 bases between them. Germline values: CDR1 MRHNA, CDR2 SNTAGT. The CDR3 region has the DNA TGTGCCAGCAGTATTTCAGGCGGGACTGAAGCTTTCTTT. Translating it yields CASSISGGTEAFF.

This clone was seen a few times. The rearrangement joins TRBV6-4 to TRBJ2-1; maybe TRBD1 (6 bases). Germline V CDR1 and CDR2: MRHNA, SNTAGT. CDR3 length: 14 residues. The germline V and J ends were trimmed by 2 bases and 6 bases, with 11 bases remaining between them. CDR3 amino acids: CASSDRVGGNEQFF. For the CDR3, the DNA is TGTGCCAGCAGTGACCGAGTAGGGGGCAATGAGCAGTTCTTC.

The rearrangement joins TRBV29-1 to TRBJ2-7; D not certain. The CDR3 is 14 amino acids. Germline CDR1 is SQVTM and CDR2 is ANQGSEA. V lost 6 bases, J lost 3 bases, and 18 bases lay in between. The CDR3 coding sequence is TGCAGCGTCGCTTCGGGTAGGGCCAACTACGAGCAGTACTTC. This translates into CSVASGRANYEQYF.

This clone has just a few counts. The CDR3 DNA reads as TGTGCCAGCAGTCTGACTAGCGGCGATCTTACCTACGAGCAGTACTTC. Amino acid sequence: CASSLTSGDLTYEQYF. The rearrangement uses TRBV27 and TRBJ2-7; 9 bases match TRBD2. The germline V gene encodes CDR1 MNHEY and CDR2 SMNVEV (reference sequence). Trimming removed 5 bases from V and 2 bases from J; junction bases left unmatched: 10. The CDR3 totals 16 residues.

This CDR3 reads CASTAVLGAQPQHF. CDR3 in DNA: TGTGCCAGTACGGCGGTCTTGGGAGCTCAGCCCCAGCATTTT. The J gene is TRBJ1-5, the V gene TRBV19; D not certain. The germline V and J ends were trimmed by 7 bases and 6 bases, with 16 bases remaining between them. The CDR3 covers 14 residues. The germline V gene encodes CDR1 LNHDA and CDR2 SQIVND (reference sequence).

CDR3 in amino acids: CAIAPQGRPGELFF. The CDR3, as DNA: TGTGCCATTGCCCCACAGGGAAGGCCCGGGGAGCTGTTTTTT. This sequence joins TRBV10-3 and TRBJ2-2; D perhaps matches TRBD1 (6 bases). Germline V lookup: CDR1 ENHRY, CDR2 SYGVKD. Trimming shortened V by 9 bases and J by 6 bases, and 17 bases separated the two germline ends. CDR3 length equals 14 residues.

The gene calls are TRBV7-3 and TRBJ2-1; TRBD2 is a possible D gene (8 bases). V was trimmed by 5 bases and J by 0 bases, leaving 14 bases between them. This CDR3 spans 16 amino acids. In germline, CDR1 is SGHTA, CDR2 FQGTGA. The CDR3 protein is CASSPGGTSSYNEQFF. The CDR3 DNA sequence: TGTGCCAGCAGCCCAGGGGGGACTAGCTCCTACAATGAGCAGTTCTTC.

V is TRBV5-4 and J is TRBJ2-2; TRBD2 matches 10 bases. The CDR3 sequence is 20 residues long. The ends lost 2 bases at V and 2 bases at J; junction bases unmatched: 15. CDR1 is SGHNT, CDR2 YYREEE, per germline (reference sequence). The CDR3 sequence: CASSFSLLAGDWVNTGELFF. The CDR3 DNA is TGTGCCAGCAGCTTTTCCCTGCTAGCGGGAGATTGGGTAAACACCGGGGAGCTGTTTTTT. Supplemented by reference TRBV5-4 and TRBJ2-2, the full variable domain reads ETGVTQSPTHLIKTRGQQVTLRCSSQSGHNTVSWYQQALGQGPQFIFQYYREEENGRGNFPPRFSGLQFPNYSSELNVNALELDDSALYLCASSFSLLAGDWVNTGELFFGEGSRLTVL.

This clone is a singleton in its sample. The genes are TRBV5-1 and TRBJ1-1, with D tentatively TRBD1 (6 bases). This CDR3 spans 14 amino acids. Between the trimmed V and J ends, which lost 4 bases and 1 base, there was a span of 11 bases. CDR1 and CDR2 (germline): SGHRS, YFSETQ. CDR3: CASSLQGTNTEAFF. The DNA for the CDR3 is TGCGCCAGCAGCCTACAGGGAACGAACACTGAAGCTTTCTTT.

This chain joins TRBV29-1 and TRBJ2-7; 10 nucleotides match TRBD1. J gave up 1 base and V 6 bases, and 3 bases lay outside the gene matches. Germline-derived CDR1 and CDR2 are SQVTM and ANQGSEA. CDR3 length equals 13 residues. The chain's CDR3 is CSVRGQGSYEQYF. The CDR3 region has the DNA TGCAGCGTGAGGGGACAGGGGTCCTACGAGCAGTACTTC.

The rearrangement uses TRBV19 and TRBJ1-5; 7 bases are shared with TRBD1. CDR1 is LNHDA, CDR2 SQIVND, per germline (reference sequence). The CDR3 contains 15 residues. The junction had 7 bases not matched to a gene; V was cut back by 4 bases and J by 4 bases. The CDR3 sequence: CASSSEDRRNQPQHF. The CDR3 bases are TGTGCCAGTAGTAGCGAGGACAGGAGGAATCAGCCCCAGCATTTT. The full variable domain, its missing parts supplied by reference TRBV19 and TRBJ1-5, is DGGITQSPKYLFRKEGQNVTLSCEQNLNHDAMYWYRQDPGQGLRLIYYSQIVNDFQKGDIAEGYSVSREKKESFPLTVTSAQKNPTAFYLCASSSEDRRNQPQHFGDGTRLSIL.

This clone came up a few times. The rearrangement links TRBV3-1 (or the pseudogene TRBV3-2) to TRBJ1-2; D is uncertain. The CDR3 loop spans 14 amino acids. V was shortened by 3 bases and J by 7 bases, with 15 bases between the two germline ends. Germline values: CDR1 LGHDT, CDR2 YNNKEL (reference sequence). The CDR3 DNA reads TGTGCCAGCAGCCAGGAGGGTTGGGAGGGTGGCTACACCTTC. As protein: CASSQEGWEGGYTF.

The chain has TRBV7-2 and TRBJ1-1; 7 positions agree with TRBD1. V lost 2 bases to trimming and J lost 0 bases; unmatched junction nucleotides: 3. Germline V gene lookup returns CDR1 SGHTA and CDR2 FQGNSA. The CDR3 has 15 amino acids. Here the CDR3 reads CASSLLRGMNTEAFF. CDR3 bases: TGTGCCAGCAGCTTACTCAGGGGGATGAACACTGAAGCTTTCTTT.

The table lists this clone with a count of one. The chain couples TRBV5-6 to TRBJ1-2; TRBD1 is a possible D gene (6 bases). V was shortened by 4 bases and J by 8 bases, with 15 bases between the two germline ends. CDR3 length: 13 amino acids. CDR1 is SGHDT and CDR2 is YYEEEE in the germline V gene. The CDR3 is CASSPRGARGYTF. CDR3 DNA: TGTGCCAGCAGCCCTCGGGGGGCCCGGGGCTACACCTTC. Variable domain in full (rest from reference TRBV5-6 and TRBJ1-2): DAGVTQSPTHLIKTRGQQVTLRCSPKSGHDTVSWYQQALGQGPQFIFQYYEEEERQRGNFPDRFSGHQFPNYSSELNVNALLLGDSALYLCASSPRGARGYTFGSGTRLTVV.

V usage is TRBV6-5 and J usage is TRBJ2-3; D tentatively reads TRBD1 or TRBD2 (5 bases each). CDR3 length: 13 residues. V was clipped by 6 bases and J by 2 bases, with 9 bases between them. Per the germline V gene, CDR1 is MNHEY and CDR2 is SVGAGI. CDR3 in DNA: TGTGCCAGCAGCGGGACGACCACAGATACGCAGTATTTT. This sequence encodes CASSGTTTDTQYF.

V usage is TRBV6-5 and J usage is TRBJ1-2; D gene ambiguous. The CDR3 spans 13 residues. V gave up 5 bases and J gave up 2 bases, with 9 bases separating them. Per germline, CDR1 MNHEY and CDR2 SVGAGI. In DNA, the CDR3 is TGTGCCAGCAGTAAAACACAGAACTATGGCTACACCTTC. Translation: CASSKTQNYGYTF.

This clone has just one count. The V call is TRBV25-1, the J call TRBJ1-2; no definite D call. The V gene lost 5 bases and the J gene lost 4 bases, with 17 bases spanning the gap. The CDR3 runs to 15 residues. The germline V gene has CDR1 MGHDK and CDR2 SYGVNS. CDR3 coding DNA: TGTGCCAGCAGTAGCGGATCGGGGATGGCCTATGGCTACACCTTC. Its translation: CASSSGSGMAYGYTF.